One and the same sample provided the 32 T cell receptor beta chains below, sequenced in a study of T cell responses to AZD1222 COVID-19 vaccine (dated by TCRdb to the early 2020s). Receptor amplification or capture employed the immunoSEQ multiplex PCR assay. TCRdb re-hosts the immuneACCESS table, in-frame sequences only. Its copies lack some clones; in the studies checked, an unresolved V gene accounts for under half of them, and the cause for the rest is not known. The sample yields 90,000 to 120,000 clones; about 90% were counted once. The ten largest make up around 6.7% of the sample. What the time point label conveys for this sample: baseline before first vaccination. The input for sequencing was peripheral blood, taken on day 0 of AZD1222 vaccination. These receptors all stem from an adult in good health.

V is TRBV12-5 and J is TRBJ1-3; D remains unclear. Trimming pared 5 bases from V and 3 bases from J, leaving 14 bases between. CDR1 LGHNT and CDR2 FRNRAP come from the germline V gene. CDR3 length equals 15 residues. CDR3: CASGPRPRNGNTIYF. For the CDR3, the DNA is TGTGCTAGTGGTCCCCGACCAAGGAATGGAAACACCATATATTTT. Looking up the rest from reference TRBV12-5 and TRBJ1-3 gives the full variable domain: DARVTQTPRHKVTEMGQEVTMRCQPILGHNTVFWYRQTMMQGLELLAYFRNRAPLDDSGMPKDRFSAEMPDATLATLKIQPSEPRDSAVYFCASGPRPRNGNTIYFGEGSWLTVV.

The chain couples TRBV29-1 to TRBJ1-1; 8 positions agree with TRBD1. The CDR3 sequence is 16 residues long. CDR1 and CDR2 (germline): SQVTM, ANQGSEA. V shed 5 bases, J shed 0 bases, and the junction held 11 bases outside the gene matches. The CDR3 protein is CSVIRDRGGVNTEAFF. CDR3 DNA: TGCAGCGTTATCCGAGACAGGGGCGGAGTGAACACTGAAGCTTTCTTT.

The chain combines TRBV15 with TRBJ1-4; D gene ambiguous. The CDR3 length is 15 residues. Trimming stripped 1 base from V and 4 bases from J, with 10 bases between. Germline CDR1 is LNHNV and CDR2 is YYDKDF (reference sequence). Here the CDR3 reads CATSRGGIGNEKLFF. CDR3 in DNA: TGTGCCACCAGCAGAGGGGGAATCGGTAATGAAAAACTGTTTTTT.

The chain is built from TRBV28 and TRBJ2-7; 14 positions agree with TRBD2. CDR1 MDHEN and CDR2 SYDVKM come from the germline V gene. The CDR3 totals 20 residues. V gave up 1 base and J gave up 4 bases; unmatched junction bases: 15. CDR3 DNA: TGTGCCAGCAGTTTATTTTTGGGCGGACTAGCGGGAGGTGAATCGTACGAGCAGTACTTC. Its protein is CASSLFLGGLAGGESYEQYF.

The chain links TRBV28 to TRBJ1-5; 9 bases are a match to TRBD1. Per the germline V gene, CDR1 is MDHEN and CDR2 is SYDVKM. The CDR3 extends over 14 amino acids. V shed 6 bases and J 5 bases; nucleotides not matched to a gene: 5. Here the CDR3 reads CASSRGQGHQPQHF. Here the CDR3 DNA reads TGTGCCAGCAGCAGGGGACAGGGCCATCAGCCCCAGCATTTT.

The table lists this clone with a count of one. This rearrangement joins TRBV27 to TRBJ2-2; D unresolved. CDR3 length equals 15 residues. The ends were cut back, 5 bases at V and 6 bases at J, with 16 bases in the middle. The germline CDR1 and CDR2 sequences are MNHEY and SMNVEV (reference sequence). CDR3 coding DNA: TGTGCCAGCAGTCCTCCCGGGCCCTTCGCCGGGGAGCTGTTTTTT. Residues: CASSPPGPFAGELFF.

This clone was observed a handful of times. The rearrangement links TRBV28 to TRBJ1-5, with 7 bases fitting TRBD1. From germline, CDR1 is MDHEN and CDR2 SYDVKM. V gave up 7 bases and J gave up 4 bases; unmatched junction bases: 7. CDR3 length equals 14 residues. Here the CDR3 reads CASNQGVQNQPQHF. Written as DNA, the CDR3 is TGTGCCAGCAACCAGGGGGTTCAGAATCAGCCCCAGCATTTT.

The rearrangement links TRBV25-1 to TRBJ2-3; D call uncertain. Between the trimmed V and J ends, which lost 1 base and 1 base, there was a span of 9 bases. CDR1 is MGHDK and CDR2 is SYGVNS in the germline V gene. This CDR3 spans 15 amino acids. DNA for the CDR3: TGTGCCAGCAGTGAATTCAACCCCGGCACAGATACGCAGTATTTT. This encodes CASSEFNPGTDTQYF.

The J gene is TRBJ1-1, the V gene TRBV10-3; no clear D. V was clipped by 4 bases and J by 9 bases, with 18 bases between them. Germline CDR1 ENHRY, CDR2 SYGVKD. CDR3 length: 14 amino acids. The CDR3 loop is CAISASTGIGKAFF. The CDR3, as DNA: TGTGCCATCAGTGCTTCTACTGGGATCGGAAAAGCTTTCTTT.

V and J are TRBV11-3 and TRBJ2-5; 7 bases match TRBD2. With V trimmed by 4 bases and J by 0 bases, 8 bases remained unmatched. The CDR3 loop spans 16 amino acids. Germline V gives CDR1 SGHNT, CDR2 YENEEA. This CDR3 reads CASSSGTTRYQETQYF. CDR3 sequence (DNA): TGTGCCAGCAGCTCCGGGACTACCCGGTACCAAGAGACCCAGTACTTC.

V and J are TRBV3-1 (or the pseudogene TRBV3-2) and TRBJ2-7; weak D call: TRBD2 (5 bases). Germline V gene sequence: CDR1 LGHDT, CDR2 YNNKEL (reference sequence). Trimming took 6 bases from V and 4 from J, leaving 19 bases between them. The CDR3 spans 15 residues. The DNA for the CDR3 is TGTGCCAGCAGTCACAAGGTCCCGGGAAGGTACGAGCAGTACTTC. This codes for CASSHKVPGRYEQYF.

The chain carries TRBV5-3 and TRBJ1-5; D uncertain. TRBV5-3 is classed as an ORF, of uncertain function. The CDR3 covers 13 residues. Trimming removed 7 bases at V and 7 bases at J, with 15 bases between. The CDR3 spells CARFREVYQPQHF. CDR3 nucleotides: TGTGCCAGATTTCGTGAGGTATACCAGCCCCAGCATTTT.

This clone was seen a single time. The rearrangement links TRBV9 to TRBJ2-4; D possibly corresponds to TRBD2 (5 bases). This CDR3 is 18 amino acids long. The germline V gene encodes CDR1 SGDLS and CDR2 YYNGEE. V shed 0 bases and J shed 0 bases, with 16 bases lying between them. This CDR3 is CASSVVGGQNLAKNIQYF. CDR3 in DNA: TGTGCCAGCAGCGTAGTGGGCGGGCAAAACCTAGCCAAAAACATTCAGTACTTC.

The chain has TRBV21-1 and TRBJ1-6. TRBV21-1 is shown as a pseudogene. This CDR3 is 14 amino acids long. The CDR3 loop reads CASGGGRFASPLHF. The CDR3 DNA reads as TGTGCCAGCGGAGGGGGAAGATTTGCTTCACCCCTCCACTTT.

The V and J genes are TRBV4-1 and TRBJ1-5, with TRBD1 matching over 7 bases. Germline CDR1 and CDR2: MGHRA and YSYEKL. With V trimmed by 5 bases and J by 3 bases, 10 bases remained unmatched. The CDR3 contains 16 residues. CDR3 region: CASSTIQGRNNQPQHF. The CDR3 DNA reads as TGCGCCAGCAGCACGATACAGGGGAGGAACAATCAGCCCCAGCATTTT.

This rearrangement joins TRBV6-4 to TRBJ1-5; the D is unclear. The V end was cut by 7 bases, the J end by 3 bases, with 13 bases between. Germline values: CDR1 MRHNA, CDR2 SNTAGT. The CDR3 is made up of 14 amino acids. The CDR3 protein is CASKPQRVNQPQHF. In DNA form, the CDR3 reads TGTGCCAGCAAACCCCAGCGAGTCAATCAGCCCCAGCATTTT.

The rearrangement joins TRBV2 to TRBJ1-2; TRBD1 matches 7 bases. The length of the CDR3 is 14 residues. The germline V gene has CDR1 SNHLY and CDR2 FYNNEI. With V trimmed by 8 bases and J by 0 bases, 6 bases remained unmatched. This CDR3 reads CASQGQRANYGYTF. Written as DNA, the CDR3 is TGTGCCAGCCAGGGACAGCGAGCTAACTATGGCTACACCTTC.

The rearrangement joins TRBV10-3 to TRBJ2-7; 7 bases align to TRBD1. The trim removed 6 bases at V and 2 bases at J, leaving 7 bases unmatched. The CDR3 extends over 14 amino acids. Germline CDR1 reads ENHRY; CDR2 reads SYGVKD. The CDR3 reads CAIREDRLAYEQYF. As DNA, the CDR3 is TGTGCCATCAGAGAGGACAGGTTAGCCTACGAGCAGTACTTC.

The chain couples TRBV11-3 to TRBJ1-6; D unresolved. The CDR3 totals 15 residues. Germline V gene sequence: CDR1 SGHNT, CDR2 YENEEA. Trimming took off 2 bases at V and 6 bases at J, with 11 bases between the two ends. The CDR3 coding sequence is TGTGCCAGCAGCTTACAGGAGAGCTCTAATTCACCCCTCCACTTT. The encoded protein is CASSLQESSNSPLHF.

The chain couples TRBV7-9 to TRBJ2-1, with D perhaps matching TRBD2 (5 bases). The germline V and J ends were trimmed by 3 bases and 10 bases, with 13 bases remaining between them. Germline CDR1 SEHNR, CDR2 FQNEAQ (reference sequence). The CDR3 has 13 residues. The CDR3 region has the DNA TGTGCCAGCAGCTTGACTTCGGACTCGGAGCAGTTCTTC. This sequence encodes CASSLTSDSEQFF.

This sequence joins TRBV30 and TRBJ2-7; D may be TRBD1 (6 bases). V gave up 5 bases and J gave up 2 bases, with 19 bases separating them. Per germline, CDR1 GTSNPN and CDR2 SVGIG (reference sequence). This CDR3 is built from 15 residues. The CDR3 DNA reads as TGTGCCTGGGGAACGTGGAACAGGGCCCCCTACGAGCAGTACTTC. It specifies CAWGTWNRAPYEQYF.

The gene calls are TRBV28 and TRBJ1-4, with 10 bases fitting TRBD1. Losses at the gene ends were 6 bases for V and 0 bases for J; bases not matched to a gene: 10. The CDR3 spans 18 residues. Germline CDR1 reads MDHEN; CDR2 reads SYDVKM. CDR3 DNA sequence: TGTGCCAGCAGGTGGGACAGGGGTCCGGGTGCAACTAATGAAAAACTGTTTTTT. It is translated as CASRWDRGPGATNEKLFF.

The chain couples TRBV6-5 to TRBJ2-7; 8 bases align to TRBD2. The length of the CDR3 is 14 residues. The germline gives CDR1 MNHEY, CDR2 SVGAGI. With 6 bases clipped from V and 4 bases from J, the junction kept 8 bases outside the gene matches. The CDR3 spells CASRTRLAPYEQYF. As DNA, the CDR3 is TGTGCCAGCAGAACTAGACTAGCGCCTTACGAGCAGTACTTC.

The V and J genes are TRBV30 and TRBJ1-5; D gene ambiguous. The CDR3 runs 12 residues. The germline gives CDR1 GTSNPN, CDR2 SVGIG (reference sequence). V dropped 0 bases and J dropped 7 bases, with 7 bases sitting between them. DNA of the CDR3: TGTGCCTGGAGTGTACCCCCACAGCCCCAGCATTTT. Residues: CAWSVPPQPQHF.

The rearrangement joins TRBV5-5 to TRBJ2-1; TRBD1 matches 7 bases. The V gene end was trimmed by 5 bases and the J gene end by 0 bases; junction bases not matched to a gene: 8. This CDR3 region has 16 residues. Looked up from germline, CDR1 is SGHKS and CDR2 is YYEKEE (reference sequence). The CDR3 sequence: CASRNRGDGSYNEQFF. DNA of the CDR3: TGTGCCAGCAGAAACAGGGGCGACGGCTCCTACAATGAGCAGTTCTTC. The variable domain in full, completed from reference TRBV5-5 and TRBJ2-1, reads DAGVTQSPTHLIKTRGQQVTLRCSPISGHKSVSWYQQVLGQGPQFIFQYYEKEERGRGNFPDRFSARQFPNYSSELNVNALLLGDSALYLCASRNRGDGSYNEQFFGPGTRLTVL.

This chain links TRBV5-6 with TRBJ1-1; TRBD1 agrees at 7 bases. V dropped 1 base and J dropped 8; count of bases not matched to a gene: 8. The germline CDR1 and CDR2 sequences are SGHDT and YYEEEE. This CDR3 comprises 14 residues. This CDR3 is CASSLTGEVREAFF. CDR3 DNA sequence: TGTGCCAGCAGCTTGACAGGGGAAGTTAGGGAAGCTTTCTTT.

This clone was found once. The V gene is TRBV2, the J gene TRBJ1-5; D not resolved. V gave up 6 bases and J gave up 4 bases, with 10 bases separating them. CDR3 size: 13 residues. CDR1 is SNHLY, CDR2 FYNNEI, per germline. In DNA form, the CDR3 reads TGTGCCAGCAGATACAGTCCTAATCAGCCCCAGCATTTT. Its protein product is CASRYSPNQPQHF.

The CDR3 DNA sequence: TGTGCTAGTGCCCCGGACAGGGAGAGCAATCAGCCCCAGCATTTT. Encoded protein: CASAPDRESNQPQHF. This chain connects TRBV12-5 to TRBJ1-5; 8 bases agree with TRBD1. V lost 7 bases to trimming and J lost 1 base; unmatched junction nucleotides: 6. This CDR3 is built from 15 residues. The germline CDR1 and CDR2 sequences are LGHNT and FRNRAP.

The rearrangement links TRBV5-1 to TRBJ2-1; 7 nucleotides line up with TRBD2. CDR3 length: 16 residues. After removal of 4 bases from V and 0 bases from J, the junction contained 7 bases not matched to a gene. Germline CDR1 is SGHRS and CDR2 is YFSETQ. This CDR3 is CASSGASGASYNEQFF. Written as DNA, the CDR3 is TGCGCCAGCAGCGGAGCTAGCGGAGCCTCCTACAATGAGCAGTTCTTC.

The genes are TRBV27 and TRBJ2-7; 9 nucleotides match TRBD1. This CDR3 is 15 amino acids long. CDR1 MNHEY and CDR2 SMNVEV come from the germline V gene (reference sequence). Trimming took 4 bases from V and 6 from J; bases not matched to a gene: 10. The CDR3 protein is CASSSSGTGRREQYF. The DNA for the CDR3 is TGTGCCAGCAGTTCCTCCGGGACAGGGAGACGCGAGCAGTACTTC.

The V call is TRBV7-2, the J call TRBJ1-2; D call uncertain. The CDR3 consists of 13 residues. Germline CDR1 SGHTA, CDR2 FQGNSA. Between the trimmed V and J ends, which lost 5 bases and 4 bases, there was a span of 11 bases. CDR3 nucleotide sequence: TGTGCCAGCAGCCCGGGTGATGGCTATGGCTACACCTTC. Its protein is CASSPGDGYGYTF. The full variable domain, its missing parts supplied by reference TRBV7-2 and TRBJ1-2, is GAGVSQSPSNKVTEKGKDVELRCDPISGHTALYWYRQSLGQGLEFLIYFQGNSAPDKSGLPSDRFSAERTGGSVSTLTIQRTQQEDSAVYLCASSPGDGYGYTFGSGTRLTVV.

The chain links TRBV6-5 to TRBJ1-2, with unresolved D. The CDR3 sequence is 11 residues long. V lost 7 bases and J lost 4, with 7 bases in between. Germline-derived CDR1 and CDR2 are MNHEY and SVGAGI. CDR3: CASTMGYGYTF. The CDR3 DNA sequence: TGTGCCAGCACGATGGGCTATGGCTACACCTTC.